What follows describes a single T cell receptor (beta chain). Its antigen is unknown. The sample is drawn from a study of T cell responses to AZD1222 COVID-19 vaccine. General study points: Clonal diversity may have been underestimated in mostly white British donors. Targeting of unmutated variant regions was reportedly seen in nearly half of spike-specific TCRs. Only six or seven AZD1222 recipients tested seropositive at baseline. With dominance at 160-218 and 743-854, vaccine-associated CD4 TCRs spanned spike.

Clones were read by immunoSEQ multiplex PCR, and TCRdb kept only the in-frame ones, dropping some. This table has approximately 210,000 clones, roughly 94% appearing once. CDR3 length: 13 residues. Germline CDR1 and CDR2: MNHNY and SVGAGI (reference sequence). V lost 2 bases, J lost 3 bases, and 8 bases lay in between. The sequence was obtained from an adult who received the MenACWY meningococcal vaccine as a control. This chain joins TRBV6-6 and TRBJ2-7; maybe TRBD1 (5 bases). The sample was peripheral blood, taken 28 days after the second dose of the MenACWY control vaccine. The CDR3 protein is CASSYNRLYEQYF. In DNA, the CDR3 is TGTGCCAGCAGTTACAACAGGCTCTACGAGCAGTACTTC.